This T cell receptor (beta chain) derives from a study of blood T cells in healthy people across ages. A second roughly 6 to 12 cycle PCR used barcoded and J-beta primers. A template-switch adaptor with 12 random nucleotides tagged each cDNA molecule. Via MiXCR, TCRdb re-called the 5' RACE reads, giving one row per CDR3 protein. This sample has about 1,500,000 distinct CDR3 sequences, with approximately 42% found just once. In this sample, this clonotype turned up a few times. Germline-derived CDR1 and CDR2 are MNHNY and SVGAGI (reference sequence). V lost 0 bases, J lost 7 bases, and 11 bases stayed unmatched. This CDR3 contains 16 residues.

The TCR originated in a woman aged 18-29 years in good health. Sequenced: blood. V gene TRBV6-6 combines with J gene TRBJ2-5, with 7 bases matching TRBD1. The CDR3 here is CASSYSGQGVKRTQYF. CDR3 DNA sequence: TGTGCCAGCAGTTACTCGGGGCAGGGGGTGAAAAGGACCCAGTACTTC.